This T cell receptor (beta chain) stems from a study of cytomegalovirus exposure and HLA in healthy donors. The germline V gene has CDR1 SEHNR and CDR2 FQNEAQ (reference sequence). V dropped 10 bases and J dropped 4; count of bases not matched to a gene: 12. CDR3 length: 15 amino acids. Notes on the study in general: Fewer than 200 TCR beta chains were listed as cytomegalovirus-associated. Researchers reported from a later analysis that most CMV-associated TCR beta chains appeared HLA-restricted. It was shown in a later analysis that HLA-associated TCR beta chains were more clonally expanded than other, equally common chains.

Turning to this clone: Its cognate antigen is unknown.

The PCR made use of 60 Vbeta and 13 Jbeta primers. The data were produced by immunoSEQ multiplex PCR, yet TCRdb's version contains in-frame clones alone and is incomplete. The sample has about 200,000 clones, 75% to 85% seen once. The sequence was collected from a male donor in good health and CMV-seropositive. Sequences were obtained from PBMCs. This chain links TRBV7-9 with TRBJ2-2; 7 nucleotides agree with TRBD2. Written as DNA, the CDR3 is TGTGCCACCGGGGGGAGGCCCGTAGGCACCGGGGAGCTGTTTTTT. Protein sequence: CATGGRPVGTGELFF. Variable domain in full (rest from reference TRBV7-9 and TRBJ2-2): DTGVSQNPRHKITKRGQNVTFRCDPISEHNRLYWYRQTLGQGPEFLTYFQNEAQLEKSRLLSDRFSAERPKGSFSTLEIQRTEQGDSAMYLCATGGRPVGTGELFFGEGSRLTVL.